Given below is one TCR beta chain in context. Its target is not known. This specimen comes from a study of shared clonotypes between healthy human individuals. Across the whole study: Those who served as donors were a couple of women and a few men between the ages of 18 and 49. Whole-study results and caveats: Shared clonotypes across all four donors exceeded non-shared ones in generation probability. Estimated richness values were generally larger in naive subsets than in memory subsets.

V lost 3 bases to trimming and J lost 6 bases, with 18 bases between them. Germline assignment: CDR1 MNHEY and CDR2 SMNVEV (reference sequence). This CDR3 has 15 residues. Clones were sequenced by immunoSEQ multiplex PCR, and TCRdb holds only the in-frame ones, with some missing. The table has about 1.5 million clones, 95% to 99% seen once; the top ten hold 0.45%. The donor population consisted of healthy HIV-negative adults with no recent acute infections or vaccinations. The material sequenced was naive CD4+ T cells sorted from blood. Specified subset: CD45RA+ positively selected. The source is a man younger than 45 in good health. This chain links TRBV27 with TRBJ2-7; a weak D match, TRBD2 (6 bases). CDR3: CASSFLRLGVREQYF. The CDR3 region has the DNA TGTGCCAGCAGTTTTCTCCGACTAGGCGTACGCGAGCAGTACTTC.